The rows below give T cell receptor beta chains drawn from one sample of a study of T cell clonotyping in hematopoietic cell transplantation. The repertoire was sequenced with immunoSEQ multiplex PCR; TCRdb's copy has only in-frame clones and lacks some. Here the sample spans 25,000 to 35,000 clones, over 60% being singletons. The sample consisted of peripheral blood mononuclear cells, taken before stem cell transplant. The receptors were gathered from a man aged 45-65 years with myelodysplastic syndrome. Some clones in this sample may be carry-over from other donors' samples. Both conserved end residues are part of each CDR3. D genes are given only for firm matches. Some rows mark clone size as missing; the rest say once, few, many or name a class of expanded clone.

CDR3aa	CDR3nt	v_gene	abundance	j_gene	len	d_gene
CASSDAGWTGLDYGYTF	TGTGCCAGCAGTGACGCCGGGTGGACAGGGCTAGACTATGGCTACACCTTC	TRBV11-2	few	TRBJ1-2	17	TRBD1
CSVDGWAPRADTQYF	TGCAGCGTTGATGGTTGGGCTCCTCGCGCAGATACGCAGTATTTT	TRBV29-1	NA	TRBJ2-3	15	NA
CASSSRGF	TGCGCCAGCAGCTCCCGGGGATTC	TRBV5-1	NA	TRBJ1-2	8	NA
CASSVEYTEAFF	TGTGCCAGCAGCGTAGAATACACTGAAGCTTTCTTT	TRBV9	NA	TRBJ1-1	12	NA
CASSLEGGLGEQYF	TGTGCCAGCAGCTTAGAGGGTGGCCTGGGGGAGCAGTACTTC	TRBV7-8	once	TRBJ2-7	14	NA
CASSISGRTYEQYF	TGTGCCAGTAGTATCTCTGGGCGGACCTACGAGCAGTACTTC	TRBV19	few	TRBJ2-7	14	NA
CSARVPGGYTF	TGCAGTGCTAGAGTCCCCGGCGGCTACACCTTC	TRBV20-1	NA	TRBJ1-2	11	NA
CAWGQGWADTQYF	TGTGCCTGGGGGCAGGGGTGGGCAGATACGCAGTATTTT	TRBV30	NA	TRBJ2-3	13	NA
CSVRGPAGNGYTF	TGCAGCGTTAGGGGCCCCGCGGGGAATGGCTACACCTTC	TRBV29-1	NA	TRBJ1-2	13	NA
CAWAGTDGRGNYGYTF	TGTGCCTGGGCCGGGACAGACGGACGGGGTAACTATGGCTACACCTTC	TRBV30	once	TRBJ1-2	16	TRBD1
CASSIIGGNYGYTF	TGTGCCAGTAGTATAATAGGGGGCAACTATGGCTACACCTTC	TRBV19	few	TRBJ1-2	14	TRBD1
CASSVTGTYTGELFF	TGTGCCAGCAGCGTAACGGGCACTTACACCGGGGAGCTGTTTTTT	TRBV9	few	TRBJ2-2	15	NA
CAWSVDIMGPYEQYF	TGTGCCTGGAGTGTAGATATAATGGGACCCTACGAGCAGTACTTC	TRBV30	NA	TRBJ2-7	15	NA
CANSKPNSPLHF	TGTGCCAACAGCAAGCCCAATTCACCCCTCCACTTT	TRBV6-5	NA	TRBJ1-6	12	NA
CASRDNRGLNQPQHF	TGTGCCAGCAGGGACAACAGGGGGCTCAATCAGCCCCAGCATTTT	TRBV28	NA	TRBJ1-5	15	TRBD1
CASSVRSGETQYF	TGTGCCAGCAGCGTACGGAGCGGCGAGACCCAGTACTTC	TRBV9	NA	TRBJ2-5	13	NA
CASSGVTGNQPQHF	TGTGCCAGCAGTGGGGTAACGGGGAATCAGCCCCAGCATTTT	TRBV2	NA	TRBJ1-5	14	NA
CASSSQDVTGELFF	TGTGCCAGTAGTTCCCAGGACGTCACCGGGGAGCTGTTTTTC	TRBV19	NA	TRBJ2-2	14	NA
CASSSLRGAEQYF	TGTGCCAGCAGTTCCCTGAGGGGGGCCGAGCAGTACTTC	TRBV6-5	NA	TRBJ2-7	13	NA
CAWSPYLAGGGAQYF	TGTGCCTGGAGTCCCTACCTAGCGGGGGGCGGGGCCCAGTACTTC	TRBV30	NA	TRBJ2-5	15	TRBD2
CAWTPDKDYEQYF	TGTGCCTGGACCCCGGACAAAGACTACGAGCAGTACTTC	TRBV30	NA	TRBJ2-7	13	NA
CATGLAGNTGELFF	TGTGCCACCGGACTAGCGGGGAACACCGGGGAGCTGTTTTTT	TRBV6-6	once	TRBJ2-2	14	TRBD2
CASSFDQSREFF	TGCGCCAGCAGCTTCGACCAGAGCAGGGAGTTCTTC	TRBV5-1	few	TRBJ2-1	12	NA
CASSLDGQLYNSPLHF	TGTGCCAGCAGCTTGGACGGACAGCTCTATAATTCACCCCTCCACTTT	TRBV5-5	NA	TRBJ1-6	16	NA
CASSLLGAANTGELFF	TGTGCCAGCAGCCTCCTAGGGGCGGCGAACACCGGGGAGCTGTTTTTT	TRBV9	NA	TRBJ2-2	16	NA
CASSPRSGTGSNQPQHF	TGTGCCAGCAGTCCCAGATCCGGGACAGGGAGCAATCAGCCCCAGCATTTT	TRBV25-1	NA	TRBJ1-5	17	TRBD1
CASSEQHGPYEQYF	TGTGCCAGCAGTGAACAGCACGGGCCCTACGAGCAGTACTTC	TRBV25-1	NA	TRBJ2-7	14	NA
CASSQDVSGGDTGELFF	TGTGCCAGCAGCCAAGACGTTAGCGGGGGGGACACCGGGGAGCTGTTTTTT	TRBV4-2	NA	TRBJ2-2	17	TRBD2
CASSPGLPVSTEAFF	TGCGCCAGCAGCCCAGGACTGCCAGTGAGCACTGAAGCTTTCTTT	TRBV4-1	NA	TRBJ1-1	15	NA
CASSRGRHSNQPQHF	TGTGCCAGCAGCCGGGGCAGACATAGCAATCAGCCCCAGCATTTT	TRBV5-6	NA	TRBJ1-5	15	NA
CASSYSDTRSYEQYF	TGTGCCAGCAGTTACTCGGACACCCGCTCCTACGAGCAGTACTTC	TRBV6-5	few	TRBJ2-7	15	NA
CAWRSTGGIGNQPQHF	TGTGCCTGGCGTTCCACAGGGGGTATTGGCAATCAGCCCCAGCATTTT	TRBV30	NA	TRBJ1-5	16	TRBD1
CASKTGGRDTGELFF	TGTGCCAGCAAGACAGGGGGAAGAGACACCGGGGAGCTGTTTTTT	TRBV2	NA	TRBJ2-2	15	TRBD1
CASTSGTGSEQYF	TGTGCCAGCACCTCCGGGACCGGGTCCGAGCAGTACTTC	TRBV6-5	once	TRBJ2-7	13	NA
CASSLQRHYEQYF	TGCGCCAGCAGCTTACAAAGACACTACGAGCAGTACTTC	TRBV5-1	medium-sized	TRBJ2-7	13	NA
CASSADARETQYF	TGTGCCAGCAGCGCGGATGCCAGGGAGACCCAGTACTTC	TRBV4-2	NA	TRBJ2-5	13	NA
CASSGATPPPTDTQYF	TGTGCCAGCAGTGGGGCTACCCCACCACCCACAGATACGCAGTATTTT	TRBV25-1	NA	TRBJ2-3	16	NA
CASSETAGQYF	TGTGCCAGCAGTGAGACAGCGGGGCAGTACTTC	TRBV11-2	NA	TRBJ2-7	11	NA